Included here is one T cell receptor beta chain sequence, with context. Its antigen remains unknown. TCRdb passed the RT-PCR reads through MiXCR, listing each CDR3 protein once. The repertoire holds more than 400,000 distinct CDR3 sequences, with roughly 9.7% as singletons. The data are from a study of response to subunit inactivated influenza vaccine. General study points: Only a handful of new T cells, the authors suggested, are recruited with each seasonal influenza vaccination.

The sequence came from a man aged 45-65 years who received an inactivated influenza vaccine. The sequenced sample was PBMCs from blood, obtained about 6 weeks after vaccination.

CDR3 amino acids: CASSQDRAGRRNIQYF. The CDR3 DNA sequence: TGCGCCAGCAGCCAAGATCGCGCAGGGAGGCGAAACATTCAGTACTTC. V is TRBV4-3 and J is TRBJ2-4; tentatively, D is TRBD2 (6 bases). The CDR3 is 16 residues long. Germline CDR1 and CDR2: LGHNA and YSLEER. Deletions cut 0 bases from V and 6 bases from J, with 15 bases between.